This T cell receptor beta chain was found in a study of CD8 T cells in ankylosing spondylitis. Study-wide findings and caveats: In the blood and synovial fluid of reactive arthritis, some motif variants had been previously reported. What appeared characteristic of ankylosing spondylitis blood was a TCR beta motif of eight highly homologous variants.

Losses at the gene ends were 2 bases for V and 6 bases for J; bases not matched to a gene: 5. The V gene's germline CDR1 is MGHRA and CDR2 YSYEKL. The CDR3 runs 15 residues. This clonotype has more than one count but fewer than ten. Its specificity is not known. Via MiXCR, TCRdb re-called the 5' RACE reads, giving one row per CDR3 protein. The sample shows nearly 350,000 distinct CDR3 sequences, around 15% of them seen only once. The genes are TRBV4-1 and TRBJ2-1, with 9 bases fitting TRBD2. The sequence derives from a male donor with ankylosing spondylitis or in good health (not recorded which). The specimen sequenced was blood, either unsorted or a sorted T cell fraction (not recorded which). The DNA of the CDR3 is TGCGCCAGCAGCCAAAGCGGGGGGTCTGCCAATGAGCAGTTCTTC. Amino acid sequence: CASSQSGGSANEQFF.